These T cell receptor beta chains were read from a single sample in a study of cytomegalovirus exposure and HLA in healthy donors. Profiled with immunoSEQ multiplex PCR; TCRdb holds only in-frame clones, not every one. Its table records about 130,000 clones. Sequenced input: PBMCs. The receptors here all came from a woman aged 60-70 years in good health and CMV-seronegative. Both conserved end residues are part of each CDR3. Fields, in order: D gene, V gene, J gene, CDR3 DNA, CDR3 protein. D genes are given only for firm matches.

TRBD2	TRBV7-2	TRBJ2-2	TGTGCCAGCAGCTTATTACCGGGACTACAACCACGGGGGGAGCTGTTTTTT	CASSLLPGLQPRGELFF
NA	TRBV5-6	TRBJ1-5	TGTGCCAGCAGCTCGGGGACAAAAAATCAGCCCCAGCATTTT	CASSSGTKNQPQHF
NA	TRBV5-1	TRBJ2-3	TGCGCCAGCAGCAAGGAGGTTACAGATACGCAGTATTTT	CASSKEVTDTQYF
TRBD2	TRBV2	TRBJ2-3	TGTGCCAGCAGGGACCTAGCGGCAGGGCAAGATACGCAGTATTTT	CASRDLAAGQDTQYF
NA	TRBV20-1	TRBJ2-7	TGCAGTGCGCTTTACAACTACGAGCAGTACTTC	CSALYNYEQYF
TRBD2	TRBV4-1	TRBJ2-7	TGCGCCAGCAGCCAAGAGCCAACATTGGGCGGGAGGTTTTCCTACGAGCAGTACTTC	CASSQEPTLGGRFSYEQYF
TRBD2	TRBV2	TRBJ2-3	TGTGCCAGCAGTGAAGTGACTAGCGGGCCACGCACAGATACGCAGTATTTT	CASSEVTSGPRTDTQYF
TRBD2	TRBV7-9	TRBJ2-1	TGTGCCAGCAGCTCCTCGCGAGCGGGAGGGTACAATGAGCAGTTCTTC	CASSSSRAGGYNEQFF
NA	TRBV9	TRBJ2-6	TGTGCCAGCAGCGTCTTCCCTACAGGGACCCTCTCTGGGGCCAACGTCCTGACTTTC	CASSVFPTGTLSGANVLTF
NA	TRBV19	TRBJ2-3	TGTGCCAGTAGTACTATACCAAGGGGTACAGATACGCAGTATTTT	CASSTIPRGTDTQYF
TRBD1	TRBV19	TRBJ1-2	TGTGCCAGTAGTATTCGACAGGGGGCTCTGCCCAGCGGCTACACCTTC	CASSIRQGALPSGYTF
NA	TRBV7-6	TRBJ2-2	TGTGCCAGCAGCTTAGGTCCGGGTTCGAGGGCCGGGGAACTGTTTTTT	CASSLGPGSRAGELFF
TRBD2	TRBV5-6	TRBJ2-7	TGTGCCAGCAGCTTGGGGACTAGCGGGGTCCCCTACGAGCAGTACTTC	CASSLGTSGVPYEQYF
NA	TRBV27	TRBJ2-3	TGTGCCAGCAGTTTAGAAGGCAGACAGCATACGCAGTATTTT	CASSLEGRQHTQYF
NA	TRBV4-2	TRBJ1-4	TGTGCCAGCAGCCAAGGCGTACAGGCAACTAATGAAAAACTGTTTTTT	CASSQGVQATNEKLFF
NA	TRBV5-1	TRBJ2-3	TGCGCCAGCAGCCCAGGTGGGTTCGCAGATACGCAGTATTTT	CASSPGGFADTQYF
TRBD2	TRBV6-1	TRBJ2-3	TGTGCCAGCAGCAGGACTAGCGGGGGCACAGATACGCAGTATTTT	CASSRTSGGTDTQYF
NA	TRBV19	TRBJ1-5	TGTGCCAGTAGTACACCGGGATCCTTTCAGCCCCAGCATTTT	CASSTPGSFQPQHF
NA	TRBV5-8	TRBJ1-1	TGTGCCAGCAGCACGGGGGTAGGAGGGGTCACTGAAGCTTTCTTT	CASSTGVGGVTEAFF
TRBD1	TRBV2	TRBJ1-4	TGTGCCAGCAGTCCTGATCAGGGGGCGCGGGAAAAACTGTTTTTT	CASSPDQGAREKLFF
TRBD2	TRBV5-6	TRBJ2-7	TGTGCCAGCAGCACCGGACTAGCGGGGGTTGAGCAGTACTTC	CASSTGLAGVEQYF
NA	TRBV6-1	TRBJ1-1	TGTGCCAGCAGTGAAGGGGGAGGCCCTACGGCTTTCTTT	CASSEGGGPTAFF
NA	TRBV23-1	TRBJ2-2	TGCGCCAGCAGTTTTGAGACCGGGGAGCTGTTTTTT	CASSFETGELFF
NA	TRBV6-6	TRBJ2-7	TGTGCCAGCAGTTACGGGCCGGGGACCTACGAGCAGTACTTC	CASSYGPGTYEQYF
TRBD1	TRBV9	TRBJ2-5	TGTGCCAGCAGCTTTCGACAGGGGGGGCCCCAAGAGACCCAGTACTTC	CASSFRQGGPQETQYF
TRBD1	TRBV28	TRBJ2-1	TGTGCCAGCAGTTTGAGGGACAGGGAAGGCCATGAGCAGTTCTTC	CASSLRDREGHEQFF
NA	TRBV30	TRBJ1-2	TGTGCCTGGAGTCCCAGCTATGGCTACACCTTC	CAWSPSYGYTF
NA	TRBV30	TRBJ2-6	TGTGCCTGGACAGGGATTGGGGCCAACGTCCTGACTTTC	CAWTGIGANVLTF
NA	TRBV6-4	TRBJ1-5	TGTGCCAGCAGTGAAGAGTCAGGGCATCCCCAGCATTTT	CASSEESGHPQHF
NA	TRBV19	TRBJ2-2	TGTGCCAGTACCTTGCGAGGTTCCGGGGAGCTGTTTTTT	CASTLRGSGELFF
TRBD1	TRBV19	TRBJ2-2	TGTGCCACCAGACAGGGGTCCGGGGAGCTGTTTTTT	CATRQGSGELFF
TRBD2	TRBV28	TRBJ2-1	TGTGCCAGCACCGGGAGGGGCCTCTACAATGAGCAGTTCTTC	CASTGRGLYNEQFF
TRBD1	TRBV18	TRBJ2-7	TGTGCCAGCTCACAGCTCCGGGACAGGGACTACGAGCAGTACTTC	CASSQLRDRDYEQYF
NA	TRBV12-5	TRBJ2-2	TGTGCTAGTGGTTTCCTTCCGGGTGCTTACACCGGGGAGCTGTTTTTT	CASGFLPGAYTGELFF
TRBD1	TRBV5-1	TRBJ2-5	TGCGCCAGCAGCTCCGGACAGGGATCGGAGACCCAGTACTTC	CASSSGQGSETQYF
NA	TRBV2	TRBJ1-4	TGTGCCAGCAGAAACAGGGCAACTAATGAAAAACTGTTTTTT	CASRNRATNEKLFF
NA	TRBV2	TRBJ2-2	TGTGCCAGCAGTGAGGACTATACCGGGGAGCTGTTTTTT	CASSEDYTGELFF
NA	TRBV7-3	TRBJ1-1	TGTGCCAGCAGCCTACAGGAGGGCACTGAAGCTTTCTTT	CASSLQEGTEAFF
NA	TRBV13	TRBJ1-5	TGTGCCAGCAGCGGTCCAGGAAGCAATCAGCCCCAGCATTTT	CASSGPGSNQPQHF
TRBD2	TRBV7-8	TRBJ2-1	TGTGCCAGCAGCTTCCGGGGGGGCTCCAATGAGCAGTTCTTC	CASSFRGGSNEQFF
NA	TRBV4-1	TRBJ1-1	TGCGCCAGCAGCCAAGAGGGGGGAGGGGCAGAGAACACTGAAGCTTTCTTT	CASSQEGGGAENTEAFF
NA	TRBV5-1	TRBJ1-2	TGCGCCAGCAGTTTAGCCCAGGGCTATGGCTACACCTTC	CASSLAQGYGYTF
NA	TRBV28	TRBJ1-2	TGTGCCAGCAGTCGGTCAACAGGGTCCTATGGCTACACCTTC	CASSRSTGSYGYTF
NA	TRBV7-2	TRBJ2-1	TGTGCCAGCAGCTTAAATTTCCGGACAGAGCCACAGAATGAGCAGTTCTTC	CASSLNFRTEPQNEQFF
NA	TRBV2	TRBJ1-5	TGTGCCAGCAGTGAACAGGGTACTGCTCAGCCCCAGCATTTT	CASSEQGTAQPQHF
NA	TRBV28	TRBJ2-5	TGTGCCAGCAGTTTTATGGAGACCCAGTACTTC	CASSFMETQYF
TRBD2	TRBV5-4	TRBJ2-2	TGTGCCAGCAGCTCTTTGCCCCGCGGGAGGACGAACACCGGGGAGCTGTTTTTT	CASSSLPRGRTNTGELFF
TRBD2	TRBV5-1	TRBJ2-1	TGCGCCAGCAGCCAAGGACTAGCGCCATACAATGAGCAGTTCTTC	CASSQGLAPYNEQFF
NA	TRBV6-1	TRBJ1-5	TGTGCCAGCAGTGATCCTGGGGGGGTGGGCAATCAGCCCCAGCATTTT	CASSDPGGVGNQPQHF
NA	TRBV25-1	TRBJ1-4	TGTGCCACTACAGGGTCAACTAATGAAAAACTGTTTTTT	CATTGSTNEKLFF
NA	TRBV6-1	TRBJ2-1	TGTGCCAGCAGGGACTATCCATTCTACAATGAGCAGTTCTTC	CASRDYPFYNEQFF
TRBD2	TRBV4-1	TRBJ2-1	TGCGCCAGCAGCTTCCAACTAGCGGGAGGTCCTTACAATGAGCAGTTCTTC	CASSFQLAGGPYNEQFF
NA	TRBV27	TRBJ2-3	TGTGCCAGCAGTTTTCGGGGCGAGTACGGATTACAGGGGAGGACAGATACGCAGTATTTT	CASSFRGEYGLQGRTDTQYF
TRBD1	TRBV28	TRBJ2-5	TGTGCCAGCAGTTCCTCCGGGACAGGGGCCCAAGAGACCCAGTACTTC	CASSSSGTGAQETQYF
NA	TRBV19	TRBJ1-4	TGTGCCAGCTCCGGGTTAAGCAATGAAAAACTGTTTTTT	CASSGLSNEKLFF